The 32 T cell receptor beta chains given below trace back to one sample, sequenced in a study of CD8+ T cells in alopecia areata. cDNA reverse transcribed from extracted RNA served as the sequencing template. The repertoire was sequenced with immunoSEQ multiplex PCR; TCRdb's copy has only in-frame clones and lacks some. The sample lists hundreds of thousands of clones; about 62% were seen once. Treatment: oral pan-JAK inhibitor, 5-10 mg twice daily. The specimen comprised CD4+ T cells sorted from blood, sampled at week 52, from a patient treated with tofacitinib. These receptors all stem from a human donor with alopecia areata.

A few counts support this clone. This sample also contains other DNA sequences that code for the same CDR3. The chain links TRBV29-1 to TRBJ2-2; 7 nucleotides agree with TRBD2. There are 13 residues in the CDR3. CDR1 and CDR2 from the germline V gene are SQVTM and ANQGSEA. Trimming at V came to 5 bases and at J to 4 bases, leaving 4 bases not matched to a gene. The CDR3: CSVRTGGTGELFF. In nucleotides, the CDR3 is TGCAGCGTTCGGACGGGGGGCACCGGGGAGCTGTTTTTT.

The gene calls are TRBV7-9 and TRBJ1-4, with TRBD1 as a possible D gene (6 bases). The germline CDR1 and CDR2 sequences are SEHNR and FQNEAQ (reference sequence). V lost 2 bases to trimming and J lost 5 bases, with 15 bases between them. The CDR3 covers 16 residues. The CDR3 region is CASSLRSGQLNEKLFF. In nucleotides, the CDR3 is TGTGCCAGCAGCTTAAGGTCCGGACAGTTAAATGAAAAACTGTTTTTT.

The gene calls are TRBV6-5 and TRBJ2-5, with D possibly matching TRBD1 (6 bases). Trimming took 10 bases from V and 1 from J, leaving 10 bases between them. CDR3 length: 12 amino acids. Germline CDR1 reads MNHEY; CDR2 reads SVGAGI. The CDR3 spells CATTDSQETQYF. For the CDR3, the DNA is TGTGCCACCACGGACAGCCAAGAGACCCAGTACTTC.

This chain joins TRBV6-5 and TRBJ1-2; D unclear. Germline CDR1 reads MNHEY; CDR2 reads SVGAGI. The CDR3 contains 14 residues. Trimming stripped 1 base from V and 8 bases from J, with 14 bases between. CDR3: CASSYLGGENGYTF. Written as DNA, the CDR3 is TGTGCCAGCAGTTACTTGGGTGGGGAGAACGGCTACACCTTC.

The J gene is TRBJ1-3, the V gene TRBV7-2; D is unresolved. CDR1 and CDR2 from the germline V gene are SGHTA and FQGNSA. CDR3 size: 13 residues. Trimming left V 5 bases short and J 4 bases short, with 9 bases between. The CDR3 loop reads CASSQGGGNTIYF. In DNA, the CDR3 is TGTGCCAGCAGCCAAGGTGGGGGAAACACCATATATTTT.

The chain couples TRBV4-2 to TRBJ2-3; D is unclear. Per the germline V gene, CDR1 is LGHNA and CDR2 is YNFKEQ. The V end lost 1 base, the J end lost 6 bases, and 5 bases lay between the germline ends. This CDR3 region has 12 residues. The DNA for the CDR3 is TGTGCCAGCAGCCAAGCGAGGGATACGCAGTATTTT. Protein: CASSQARDTQYF.

The J gene is TRBJ1-4, the V gene TRBV19; 7 bases match TRBD1. Losses at the gene ends were 6 bases for V and 6 bases for J; bases not matched to a gene: 7. The CDR3 contains 14 residues. Per germline, CDR1 LNHDA and CDR2 SQIVND (reference sequence). This chain's CDR3 is CASSPRGGDEKLFF. The DNA of the CDR3 is TGTGCCAGTAGCCCCAGAGGGGGCGATGAAAAACTGTTTTTT.

The chain employs TRBV2 and TRBJ1-1; maybe TRBD1 (5 bases). Germline-derived CDR1 and CDR2 are SNHLY and FYNNEI. The CDR3 length is 14 residues. V gave up 8 bases and J gave up 5 bases, with 18 bases separating them. In DNA form, the CDR3 reads TGTGCCAGCTACCGCCGACAGACGGATACTGAAGCTTTCTTT. This sequence encodes CASYRRQTDTEAFF.

The genes are TRBV5-1 and TRBJ2-2; D gene ambiguous. This CDR3 has 13 residues. The ends were cut back, 4 bases at V and 4 bases at J, with 8 bases in the middle. Germline V gene lookup returns CDR1 SGHRS and CDR2 YFSETQ. The CDR3 DNA follows: TGCGCCAGCAGCCAGGTCCTCACCGGGGAGCTGTTTTTT. It is translated as CASSQVLTGELFF.

The chain employs TRBV27 and TRBJ1-5; D might be TRBD1 (6 bases). Germline CDR1 and CDR2: MNHEY and SMNVEV (reference sequence). V lost 5 bases and J lost 0, with 11 bases in between. This CDR3 region has 15 residues. The CDR3 coding sequence is TGTGCCAGCAGTGTAAGACAGGATAGCAATCAGCCCCAGCATTTT. This sequence encodes CASSVRQDSNQPQHF.

The rearrangement joins TRBV29-1 to TRBJ1-1; no definite D call. The CDR3 spans 13 residues. Between the trimmed V and J ends, which lost 4 bases and 2 bases, there was a span of 11 bases. CDR1 is SQVTM, CDR2 ANQGSEA, per germline. The CDR3 loop reads CSVAPDPNTEAFF. CDR3 DNA: TGCAGCGTTGCTCCGGACCCTAACACTGAAGCTTTCTTT.

The J gene is TRBJ1-1, the V gene TRBV5-1; D gene unclear. V was cut by 1 base and J by 4 bases, with 14 bases left in between. Germline CDR1 and CDR2: SGHRS and YFSETQ. CDR3 length: 15 residues. CDR3 sequence reads: CASSLFPGSSTEAFF. CDR3 nucleotide sequence: TGCGCCAGCAGCTTGTTCCCGGGATCGAGCACTGAAGCTTTCTTT. Combining the CDR3 with reference TRBV5-1 and TRBJ1-1 gives the whole variable domain KAGVTQTPRYLIKTRGQQVTLSCSPISGHRSVSWYQQTPGQGLQFLFEYFSETQRNKGNFPGRFSGRQFSNSRSEMNVSTLELGDSALYLCASSLFPGSSTEAFFGQGTRLTVV.

V gene TRBV5-1 combines with J gene TRBJ2-1; TRBD1 might be the D (5 bases). V gave up 7 bases and J gave up 2 bases, with 16 bases separating them. The CDR3 loop spans 15 amino acids. Germline loops: CDR1 SGHRS, CDR2 YFSETQ. The CDR3: CASFPTDSTYNEQFF. The CDR3 nucleotides are TGCGCCAGCTTTCCAACCGACAGTACCTACAATGAGCAGTTCTTC. The full variable domain, in which reference TRBV5-1 and TRBJ2-1 provide the parts outside the CDR3, is KAGVTQTPRYLIKTRGQQVTLSCSPISGHRSVSWYQQTPGQGLQFLFEYFSETQRNKGNFPGRFSGRQFSNSRSEMNVSTLELGDSALYLCASFPTDSTYNEQFFGPGTRLTVL.

This clone was counted a few times. V and J are TRBV29-1 and TRBJ1-4, with D unclear. Trimming took off 5 bases at V and 7 bases at J, with 8 bases between the two ends. Germline CDR1 SQVTM, CDR2 ANQGSEA. This CDR3 contains 11 residues. CDR3 region: CSVKFVEKLFF. DNA for the CDR3: TGCAGCGTTAAGTTTGTTGAAAAACTGTTTTTT. Combining the CDR3 with reference TRBV29-1 and TRBJ1-4 gives the whole variable domain SAVISQKPSRDICQRGTSLTIQCQVDSQVTMMFWYRQQPGQSLTLIATANQGSEATYESGFVIDKFPISRPNLTFSTLTVSNMSPEDSSIYLCSVKFVEKLFFGSGTQLSVL.

This clone has a handful of counts. The rearrangement joins TRBV5-4 to TRBJ2-2; D unclear. V was trimmed by 3 bases and J by 5 bases, leaving 11 bases between them. This CDR3 contains 14 residues. Germline CDR1 is SGHNT and CDR2 is YYREEE (reference sequence). CDR3 sequence reads: CASSSQKKTGELFF. Written as DNA, the CDR3 is TGTGCCAGCAGCTCCCAAAAGAAGACCGGGGAGCTGTTTTTT.

The V and J genes are TRBV6-5 and TRBJ1-2; D is perhaps TRBD1 (5 bases). Per the germline V gene, CDR1 is MNHEY and CDR2 is SVGAGI. This CDR3 contains 13 residues. Trimming pared 5 bases from V and 4 bases from J, leaving 11 bases between. The CDR3 region is CASSGGGSYGYTF. As DNA, the CDR3 is TGTGCCAGCAGTGGCGGGGGATCCTATGGCTACACCTTC.

This sequence joins TRBV7-9 and TRBJ2-7; D possibly uses TRBD1 or TRBD2 (5 bases each). Trimming took 5 bases from V and 0 from J, leaving 14 bases between them. The CDR3 loop spans 15 amino acids. Germline V lookup: CDR1 SEHNR, CDR2 FQNEAQ (reference sequence). The CDR3: CASSPPGALSYEQYF. CDR3 DNA: TGTGCCAGCAGCCCCCCCGGGGCACTCTCCTACGAGCAGTACTTC.

The chain couples TRBV29-1 to TRBJ2-1; TRBD1 might be the D (5 bases). The CDR3 covers 14 residues. CDR1 is SQVTM, CDR2 ANQGSEA, per germline. The V end was cut by 4 bases, the J end by 0 bases, with 10 bases between. CDR3 in DNA: TGCAGCGTTGTAAAGGGGCCCTCCTACAATGAGCAGTTCTTC. Translated: CSVVKGPSYNEQFF.

The chain has TRBV5-6 and TRBJ2-2, with TRBD1 matching 8 bases. Germline CDR1 is SGHDT and CDR2 is YYEEEE. J was trimmed by 11 bases and V by 4 bases; bases with no gene match: 7. CDR3 size: 13 residues. In nucleotides, the CDR3 is TGTGCCAGCAGCCGGGGACAGGTGGGAGAGCTGTTTTTT. The encoded protein is CASSRGQVGELFF.

The chain links TRBV2 to TRBJ1-2, with D perhaps matching TRBD1 (5 bases). Germline V gene data show CDR1 as SNHLY and CDR2 as FYNNEI. The ends were cut back, 8 bases at V and 2 bases at J, with 15 bases in the middle. The CDR3 sequence is 14 residues long. In DNA form, the CDR3 reads TGTGCCAGCGCGAGGGGACGGCAGAACTATGGCTACACCTTC. Amino acid sequence: CASARGRQNYGYTF.

CDR3 sequence (DNA): TGTGCCTGGAATTGGCCATCTAGCACAGATACGCAGTATTTT. Protein product: CAWNWPSSTDTQYF. This rearrangement joins TRBV30 to TRBJ2-3, with D unclear. The germline V gene encodes CDR1 GTSNPN and CDR2 SVGIG (reference sequence). Trimming took off 4 bases at V and 0 bases at J, with 11 bases between the two ends. The length of the CDR3 is 14 residues.

This clone was seen only a few times. The same CDR3 is also encoded by other DNA sequences in this sample. V and J are TRBV7-2 and TRBJ2-3; D gene uncertain. CDR1 is SGHTA and CDR2 is FQGNSA in the germline V gene. CDR3 length equals 11 residues. V was shortened by 5 bases and J by 4 bases, with 4 bases between the two germline ends. CDR3 residues: CASSPADTQYF. The CDR3 DNA reads TGTGCCAGCAGCCCCGCAGATACGCAGTATTTT.

This clone turned up a few times. The rearrangement joins TRBV5-1 to TRBJ1-2; no clear D gene. This CDR3 region has 14 residues. Trimming took 0 bases from V and 4 from J, leaving 10 bases between them. CDR1 is SGHRS, CDR2 YFSETQ, per germline. The CDR3 sequence is CASSLEGSGYGYTF. The CDR3 nucleotides read TGCGCCAGCAGCTTGGAAGGGTCCGGCTATGGCTACACCTTC.

V usage is TRBV29-1 and J usage is TRBJ1-1; TRBD1 is a possible D gene (6 bases). With 7 bases removed from V and 0 bases from J, the gap between germline ends came to 12 bases. CDR1 and CDR2 from the germline V gene are SQVTM and ANQGSEA. CDR3 length: 13 residues. CDR3 sequence: CSGGRDMNTEAFF. The CDR3 nucleotides are TGCAGCGGCGGAAGGGACATGAACACTGAAGCTTTCTTT.

This clone was counted a few times. The chain recombines TRBV10-3 with TRBJ1-1; D not resolved. The CDR3 runs 13 residues. Looked up from germline, CDR1 is ENHRY and CDR2 is SYGVKD. Trimming took off 7 bases at V and 5 bases at J, with 14 bases between the two ends. As DNA, the CDR3 is TGTGCCATCACTCCCGGCCCCACGACTGAAGCTTTCTTT. Translation: CAITPGPTTEAFF.

This clone was picked up one time. The J gene is TRBJ2-5, the V gene TRBV5-1, with a weak D call TRBD2 (5 bases). The V gene's germline CDR1 is SGHRS and CDR2 YFSETQ. The CDR3 has 16 residues. Trimming left V 2 bases short and J 5 bases short, with 19 bases between. The CDR3 DNA reads as TGCGCCAGCAGCTTAGCCCCTTCTTCGGGGTGGGAGACCCAGTACTTC. Its translation: CASSLAPSSGWETQYF.

V and J are TRBV29-1 and TRBJ2-5; D call uncertain. CDR3 size: 12 residues. Germline-derived CDR1 and CDR2 are SQVTM and ANQGSEA. The V gene lost 6 bases and the J gene lost 0 bases, with 8 bases spanning the gap. For the CDR3, the DNA is TGCAGCGTCAGAGCCTACCAAGAGACCCAGTACTTC. As protein: CSVRAYQETQYF.

The chain joins TRBV5-4 to TRBJ2-5, with TRBD1 matching 8 bases. The CDR3 consists of 14 residues. Germline loops: CDR1 SGHNT, CDR2 YYREEE (reference sequence). Losses at the gene ends were 4 bases for V and 4 bases for J; bases not matched to a gene: 6. The CDR3 loop is CASSLPTGAETQYF. CDR3 sequence (DNA): TGTGCCAGCAGCCTGCCGACAGGGGCAGAGACCCAGTACTTC.

As DNA, the CDR3 is TGTGCCAGCAGCGTAGGAGCGGGGCATCCATCCCCTTATGGCTACACCTTC. This encodes CASSVGAGHPSPYGYTF. The V gene is TRBV9, the J gene TRBJ1-2; D may be TRBD1 (5 bases). The CDR3 is made up of 17 amino acids. CDR1 is SGDLS, CDR2 YYNGEE, per germline. Trimming stripped 0 bases from V and 5 bases from J, with 20 bases between.

The rearrangement links TRBV29-1 to TRBJ2-1; the match to TRBD1 covers 7 bases. Germline V gives CDR1 SQVTM, CDR2 ANQGSEA. The CDR3 runs 14 residues. The ends lost 4 bases at V and 1 base at J; junction bases unmatched: 4. CDR3 loop: CSVVGQLSYNEQFF. The CDR3 DNA reads TGCAGCGTTGTGGGACAGCTTTCCTACAATGAGCAGTTCTTC.

This chain uses TRBV4-3 with TRBJ1-6; D uncertain. Germline V gene data show CDR1 as LGHNA and CDR2 as YSLEER. V lost 4 bases, J lost 7 bases, and 11 bases lay in between. The CDR3 loop spans 14 amino acids. The CDR3 loop is CASSPRVLNSPLHF. The CDR3 DNA reads TGCGCCAGCAGCCCCCGGGTCCTAAATTCACCCCTCCACTTT.

This clone was seen once. The V call is TRBV29-1, the J call TRBJ2-3; possibly TRBD2 for D (6 bases). Germline V gene data show CDR1 as SQVTM and CDR2 as ANQGSEA. Trimming pared 5 bases from V and 3 bases from J, leaving 15 bases between. The CDR3 runs to 14 residues. The CDR3 coding sequence is TGCAGCGTTCAGACCGGGGGAGGAACAGATACGCAGTATTTT. Its translation is CSVQTGGGTDTQYF.